This TCR beta chain was retrieved from a study of T cells in Graves' hyperthyroidism and ophthalmopathy. Regions amplified from RNA transcripts were the TCR beta CDR3 regions. The HTBI primer set served for first-round RT-PCR of the TCR CDR3. A single record per CDR3 protein comes from TCRdb applying MiXCR to the multiplex PCR reads. The table has approximately 380,000 distinct CDR3 sequences, roughly 19% seen once. The germline V gene encodes CDR1 MNHNS and CDR2 SASEGT. This CDR3 contains 17 residues. Unmatched junction bases numbered 8, after V lost 6 bases and J lost 3 bases. The source is a young woman with Graves' hyperthyroidism. Input material: blood. This chain uses TRBV6-1 with TRBJ2-2, with 12 bases identical to TRBD2. This chain's CDR3 is CASSRTRTSGDTGELFF. In nucleotides, the CDR3 is TGTGCCAGCAGCCGAACACGGACTAGCGGGGACACCGGGGAGCTGTTTTTT.